The 20 T cell receptor beta chains below all came from one sample that was sequenced in a study of CD8+CD57+ T cells in acquired aplastic anemia. TCR beta VDJ and CDR3 profiling used genomic DNA as template. TCRdb re-analysed the reads in MiXCR, keeping a single row per CDR3 protein. The sample contains roughly 240,000 distinct CDR3 sequences, around 43% of which appear only once. Previously, flow cytometry had revealed CD8+CD57+ cell expansion in the patients chosen for sequencing. What was sequenced was sorted CD4+, CD8+, or CD8+CD57+ T cells (not recorded which) from PBMCs. The receptors shown here come from a human donor with aplastic anemia.

This clonotype has at least ten counts. V and J are TRBV11-3 and TRBJ1-1; D unresolved. Germline-derived CDR1 and CDR2 are SGHNT and YENEEA. Trimming shortened V by 5 bases and J by 6 bases, and 13 bases separated the two germline ends. This CDR3 spans 13 amino acids. CDR3 in DNA: TGTGCCAGCAGCGCCGGAGGCCTCCCTGAAGCTTTCTTT. It yields the protein CASSAGGLPEAFF.

This chain links TRBV11-1 with TRBJ2-2; unclear D gene. The V end was cut by 6 bases, the J end by 3 bases, with 11 bases between. The CDR3 contains 14 residues. Germline V lookup: CDR1 SGHAT, CDR2 FQDESV (reference sequence). The CDR3 DNA sequence: TGTGCCAGCAGTCTTAACCCCGACACCGGGGAGCTGTTTTTT. This encodes CASSLNPDTGELFF.

The table lists this clonotype with many counts. The chain employs TRBV6-1 and TRBJ1-4; D may be TRBD1 (6 bases). Germline V gene lookup returns CDR1 MNHNS and CDR2 SASEGT. The V end was cut by 3 bases, the J end by 10 bases, with 12 bases between. The CDR3 covers 13 residues. DNA of the CDR3: TGTGCCAGCAGTGAGGGGGACATGGGAAAACTGTTTTTT. Translating gives CASSEGDMGKLFF.

This clonotype was counted between two and nine times. The J gene is TRBJ2-3, the V gene TRBV7-9; D is uncertain. The CDR3 totals 13 residues. V was trimmed by 5 bases and J by 0 bases, leaving 6 bases between them. Per germline, CDR1 SEHNR and CDR2 FQNEAQ (reference sequence). The CDR3 DNA is TGTGCCAGCAGCCCTGGAAGCACAGATACGCAGTATTTT. Translating it yields CASSPGSTDTQYF. The full variable domain, its missing parts supplied by reference TRBV7-9 and TRBJ2-3, is DTGVSQNPRHKITKRGQNVTFRCDPISEHNRLYWYRQTLGQGPEFLTYFQNEAQLEKSRLLSDRFSAERPKGSFSTLEIQRTEQGDSAMYLCASSPGSTDTQYFGPGTRLTVL.

In this sample, this clonotype turned up many times. DNA of the CDR3: TGTGCCAGCGGACGACAGGGGGTCAACACTGAAGCTTTCTTT. This translates into CASGRQGVNTEAFF. The rearrangement joins TRBV6-1 to TRBJ1-1, with TRBD1 matching over 9 bases. This CDR3 is 14 amino acids long. Per germline, CDR1 MNHNS and CDR2 SASEGT. After removal of 8 bases from V and 2 bases from J, the junction contained 6 bases not matched to a gene.

This clonotype was observed many times. The chain employs TRBV11-2 and TRBJ2-3; D might be TRBD1 (6 bases). V was shortened by 4 bases and J by 6 bases, with 20 bases between the two germline ends. The germline CDR1 and CDR2 sequences are SGHAT and FQNNGV. The CDR3 is 16 amino acids. The CDR3 region is CASSSTTRPGVDTQYF. In DNA form, the CDR3 reads TGTGCCAGCAGCTCGACTACTCGGCCAGGGGTGGATACGCAGTATTTT.

This clonotype was counted many times. CDR3 coding DNA: TGTGCCAGCAGCTTAGGGATGTCCTACGAGCAGTACTTC. Translated: CASSLGMSYEQYF. This rearrangement joins TRBV7-9 to TRBJ2-7; no definite D call. The V end was cut by 1 base, the J end by 1 base, with 5 bases between. The CDR3 has 13 amino acids. Germline V gives CDR1 SEHNR, CDR2 FQNEAQ (reference sequence).

CDR3 sequence: CASTLGLNEKLFF. Written as DNA, the CDR3 is TGTGCCAGCACCCTGGGGCTTAATGAAAAACTGTTTTTT. The chain employs TRBV2 and TRBJ1-4, with D possibly being TRBD1 (5 bases). This CDR3 has 13 amino acids. CDR1 is SNHLY and CDR2 is FYNNEI in the germline V gene. V was trimmed by 7 bases and J by 4 bases, leaving 10 bases between them. Using reference TRBV2 and TRBJ1-4 for the parts outside the CDR3, the full variable domain is EPEVTQTPSHQVTQMGQEVILRCVPISNHLYFYWYRQILGQKVEFLVSFYNNEISEKSEIFDDQFSVERPDGSNFTLKIRSTKLEDSAMYFCASTLGLNEKLFFGSGTQLSVL.

This clonotype appeared many times. The chain carries TRBV6-1 and TRBJ1-2, with D maybe TRBD1 (5 bases). Trimming left V 7 bases short and J 7 bases short, with 19 bases between. From germline, CDR1 is MNHNS and CDR2 SASEGT. The CDR3 runs 14 residues. Written as DNA, the CDR3 is TGTGCCAGCACTGACTGGAGGACACTTATTGGCTACACCTTC. This sequence encodes CASTDWRTLIGYTF.

This clonotype was detected many times. The rearrangement uses TRBV29-1 and TRBJ1-2, with 7 bases matching TRBD1. The ends lost 5 bases at V and 2 bases at J; junction bases unmatched: 2. Germline V lookup: CDR1 SQVTM, CDR2 ANQGSEA. The CDR3 consists of 12 residues. CDR3 amino acids: CSVRDSNYGYTF. In DNA, the CDR3 is TGCAGCGTTCGGGACAGCAACTATGGCTACACCTTC.

This clonotype was seen more than once but under ten times. The chain is built from TRBV5-1 and TRBJ2-1; D may be TRBD1 or TRBD2 (6 bases each). The CDR3 covers 17 residues. Germline-derived CDR1 and CDR2 are SGHRS and YFSETQ. V lost 0 bases and J 8 bases, leaving 21 bases between the germline ends. CDR3 DNA sequence: TGCGCCAGCAGCTTGGCCGTCTATCGGGGGCGTCGGGATGAGCAGTTCTTC. Amino acids: CASSLAVYRGRRDEQFF.

Regarding this clonotype: This may come from a read error, since a much larger clone is one base off. The CDR3 DNA reads TGTGCCAGCAGTTACTTGAGTACCGGGAGAAACAATGAGCAGTTCTTC. Its protein is CASSYLSTGRNNEQFF. The chain uses TRBV6-5 and TRBJ2-1; D possibly corresponds to TRBD2 (6 bases). Germline loops: CDR1 MNHEY, CDR2 SVGAGI. V dropped 1 base and J dropped 5 bases, with 15 bases sitting between them. The CDR3 contains 16 residues.

This sequence joins TRBV7-8 and TRBJ2-1; 12 bases are shared with TRBD2. From germline, CDR1 is SGHVS and CDR2 FQNEAQ. The CDR3 loop spans 14 amino acids. The V gene end was trimmed by 5 bases and the J gene end by 10 bases; junction bases not matched to a gene: 6. Here the CDR3 DNA reads TGTGCCAGCAGCCCACCCGGACTAGCGGGAGAGCAGTTCTTC. Its translation is CASSPPGLAGEQFF.

This clonotype was picked up a small number of times. The rearrangement uses TRBV12-3 or TRBV12-4 and TRBJ2-1; the match to TRBD1 covers 12 bases. The V segment lost 4 bases and the J segment 9 bases; nucleotides outside the gene matches: 13. This CDR3 is built from 17 residues. The DNA for the CDR3 is TGTGCCAGCAGTTCCAAAGGGGGACAGGGGGCTTTCGGTGAGCAGTTCTTC. Protein sequence: CASSSKGGQGAFGEQFF.

V usage is TRBV7-8 and J usage is TRBJ1-2; weak D call: TRBD1 (5 bases). CDR1 is SGHVS, CDR2 FQNEAQ, per germline. This CDR3 comprises 15 residues. Trimming stripped 2 bases from V and 3 bases from J, with 13 bases between. CDR3 residues: CASSLFRVWYYGYTF. The CDR3 DNA reads as TGTGCCAGCAGCTTATTCAGGGTTTGGTACTATGGCTACACCTTC.

The rearrangement links TRBV12-3 or TRBV12-4 to TRBJ1-3; D possibly corresponds to TRBD1 (5 bases). The CDR3 length is 14 residues. V was cut by 6 bases and J by 0 bases, with 9 bases left in between. The CDR3 coding sequence is TGTGCCAGCAGCGGACAACTCTCTGGAAACACCATATATTTT. This encodes CASSGQLSGNTIYF.

The genes are TRBV20-1 and TRBJ2-5; D is uncertain. The better agreement between TRBJ1-1 and the DNA end casts doubt on the J call. CDR3 length equals 11 residues. CDR1 DFQATT and CDR2 SNEGSKA come from the germline V gene (reference sequence). Written as DNA, the CDR3 is TGCAGTGCCCTCTATATCACTGAAGCTTTCTTT. Translation: CSALYITEAFF.

This clonotype appeared a few times. A much larger clone is a single base away; this may be a read error. The chain joins TRBV20-1 to TRBJ2-7; TRBD2 matches at 12 bases. The J call may be wrong; the DNA end is better matched by TRBJ2-1. Germline V gene sequence: CDR1 DFQATT, CDR2 SNEGSKA (reference sequence). This CDR3 region has 13 residues. CDR3 region: CSARGTSGNEQFF. The CDR3 DNA reads as TGCAGTGCTAGAGGGACTAGCGGGAACGAGCAGTTCTTC.

This clonotype was seen many times. V is TRBV24-1 and J is TRBJ2-5; D might be TRBD2 (6 bases). V lost 4 bases and J lost 5, with 13 bases in between. The CDR3 is 14 amino acids. Germline CDR1 KGHDR, CDR2 SFDVKD. The DNA of the CDR3 is TGTGCCACCAGTGAGACGACTAGGGAGGAGACCCAGTACTTC. Protein: CATSETTREETQYF.

J is TRBJ1-2 and V is TRBV9; 9 bases align to TRBD1. This CDR3 has 16 amino acids. V dropped 5 bases and J dropped 4; count of bases not matched to a gene: 12. Germline CDR1 reads SGDLS; CDR2 reads YYNGEE. As DNA, the CDR3 is TGTGCCAGCAGTGGTATAGGGACAGGGTCTTTCTATGGCTACACCTTC. It yields the protein CASSGIGTGSFYGYTF.